The sequence of this T cell receptor beta chain was determined in a study of identical twins. Study-level results: Twin sharing of out-of-frame TCR alpha was underestimated by models in monozygotic pairs.

TCRdb re-derived calls from the 5' RACE reads in MiXCR, one entry per CDR3 protein. This sample has nearly 650,000 distinct CDR3 sequences, with 7% to 7.5% found just once. CDR1 and CDR2 from the germline V gene are SEHNR and FQNEAQ (reference sequence). The CDR3 is made up of 13 amino acids. Comments on this clonotype: The antigen is unknown.

This sample was also put to use in a study of yellow fever vaccine responses in identical twins. That work adds: Reportedly, the T cell response mounted by twins to vaccine seemed partly convergent, partly personalized.

The chain joins TRBV7-9 to TRBJ1-4; 9 bases line up with TRBD1. The receptor comes from a young woman in good health. The specimen was PBMCs. The CDR3, as DNA: TGTGGCTGGGCCGGGACAGGGAACGAAAAACTGTTTTTT. Translating it yields CGWAGTGNEKLFF.